This T cell receptor beta chain was recovered during a study of blood T cell repertoires in COVID-19. The CDR3 totals 15 residues. Between the trimmed V and J ends, which lost 6 bases and 0 bases, there was a span of 9 bases. The germline V gene encodes CDR1 SGHTA and CDR2 FQGNSA. Generated by immunoSEQ multiplex PCR, the TCRdb table keeps only in-frame clones and is missing some. The sample has some 170,000 clones, roughly 80% seen once. The chain combines TRBV7-2 with TRBJ2-6; D might be TRBD2 (5 bases). Material: PBMCs or T cells enriched from blood (not recorded which). The receptor comes from a woman aged 50 to 65 who had recovered from COVID-19. The chain's CDR3 is CASRTGSSGANVLTF. The CDR3 DNA follows: TGTGCCAGCAGGACTGGGAGCTCTGGGGCCAACGTCCTGACTTTC.